The present T cell receptor (beta chain) was sequenced within a study of blood T cell repertoires in COVID-19. Overall study context: T cells, B-cell-depleted T cells, or PBMCs supplied cDNA or gDNA.

Participant-given clinical history determined each cohort assignment. Each recovered donor of Cohort 3 presented with two negative PCRs, clearance, or symptom resolution. Produced via immunoSEQ multiplex PCR; TCRdb's table is partial and in-frame only. Here the sample spans some 400,000 clones, roughly 91% being singletons. Germline V lookup: CDR1 LNHNV, CDR2 YYDKDF (reference sequence). The length of the CDR3 is 13 residues. In regard to this clone: The junction differs from germline at one of its ends, possibly a read error.

The chain recombines TRBV15 with TRBJ1-2; 9 bases match TRBD1. Source material: PBMCs or T cells enriched from blood (not recorded which). The sequence was collected from a woman aged 25 to 39 who had recovered from COVID-19. The CDR3 here is CATSTTWDRDYSF. The CDR3, as DNA: TGTGCCACCAGCACCACCTGGGACAGGGATTACTCGTTC. The whole variable domain, remainder taken from reference TRBV15 and TRBJ1-2, is DAMVIQNPRYQVTQFGKPVTLSCSQTLNHNVMYWYQQKSSQAPKLLFHYYDKDFNNEADTPDNFQSRRPNTSFCFLDIRSPGLGDTAMYLCATSTTWDRDYSFGSGTRLTVV.